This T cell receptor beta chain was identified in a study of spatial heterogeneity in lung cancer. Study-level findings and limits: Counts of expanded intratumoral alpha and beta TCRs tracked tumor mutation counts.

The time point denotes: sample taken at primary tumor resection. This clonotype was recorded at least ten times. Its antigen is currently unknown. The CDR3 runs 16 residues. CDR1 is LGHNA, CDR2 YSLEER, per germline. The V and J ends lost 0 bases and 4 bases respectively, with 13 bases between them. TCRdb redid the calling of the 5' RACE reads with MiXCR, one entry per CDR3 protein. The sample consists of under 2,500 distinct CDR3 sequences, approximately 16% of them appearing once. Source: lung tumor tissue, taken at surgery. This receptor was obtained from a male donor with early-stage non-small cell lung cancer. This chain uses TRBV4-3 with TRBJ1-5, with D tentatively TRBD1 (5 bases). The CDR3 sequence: CASSQDLQGMNQPQHF. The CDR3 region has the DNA TGCGCCAGCAGCCAAGATTTGCAGGGTATGAATCAGCCCCAGCATTTT.